This T cell receptor beta chain was retrieved from a study of identical twins. Study conclusions and caveats: Where beta out-of-frame sequences were concerned, excess twin sharing was weaker. The more abundant beta clonotypes in cord blood had fewer insertions, and memory repertoires did not show this.

Note on this clonotype: The antigen is undetermined.

Each cDNA held unique molecular identifiers, and template switching gave it a universal primer site. TCRdb independently ran MiXCR on the 5' RACE reads; one entry per CDR3 protein. The data hold just under 550,000 distinct CDR3 sequences, with approximately 14% observed a single time. Germline V gene sequence: CDR1 MNHEY, CDR2 SVGEGT. Trimming left V 4 bases short and J 12 bases short, with 16 bases between. This CDR3 comprises 14 residues. This same sample was also taken into another study, of yellow fever vaccine responses in identical twins.

This sequence was found in a woman younger than 35 in good health. The sample consisted of CD4+ T cells sorted from blood. The rearrangement links TRBV6-2 or TRBV6-3 to TRBJ1-6; D is uncertain. CDR3 protein: CASSSAASSRPLHF. CDR3 in DNA: TGTGCCAGCAGTTCGGCGGCGTCGAGTCGACCCCTCCACTTT.